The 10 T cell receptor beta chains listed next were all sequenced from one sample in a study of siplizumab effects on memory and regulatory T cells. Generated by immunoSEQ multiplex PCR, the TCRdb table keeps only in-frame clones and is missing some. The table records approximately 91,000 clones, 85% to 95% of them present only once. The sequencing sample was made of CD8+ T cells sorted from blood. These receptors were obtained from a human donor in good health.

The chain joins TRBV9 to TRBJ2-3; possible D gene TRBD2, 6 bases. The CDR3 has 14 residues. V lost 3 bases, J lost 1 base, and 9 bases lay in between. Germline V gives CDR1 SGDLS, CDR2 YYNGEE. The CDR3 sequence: CASSDGRGTDTQYF. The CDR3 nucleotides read TGTGCCAGCAGCGACGGGAGAGGCACAGATACGCAGTATTTT.

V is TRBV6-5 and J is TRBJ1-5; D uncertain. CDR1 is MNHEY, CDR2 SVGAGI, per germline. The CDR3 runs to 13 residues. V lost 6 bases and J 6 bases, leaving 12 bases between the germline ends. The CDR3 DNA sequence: TGTGCCAGCAGCTCGACGGTTGTTCAGCCCCAGCATTTT. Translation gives CASSSTVVQPQHF.

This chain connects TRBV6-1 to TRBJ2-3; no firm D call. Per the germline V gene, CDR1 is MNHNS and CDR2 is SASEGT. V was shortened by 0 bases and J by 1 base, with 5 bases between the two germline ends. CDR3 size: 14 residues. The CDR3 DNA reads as TGTGCCAGCAGTGAAGCTGGCCGCACAGATACGCAGTATTTT. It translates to CASSEAGRTDTQYF.

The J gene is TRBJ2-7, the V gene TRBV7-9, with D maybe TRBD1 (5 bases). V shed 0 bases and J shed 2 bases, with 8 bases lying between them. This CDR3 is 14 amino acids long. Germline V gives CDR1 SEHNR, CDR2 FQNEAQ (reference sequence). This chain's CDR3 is CASSLADRPYEQYF. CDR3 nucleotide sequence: TGTGCCAGCAGCTTAGCAGACAGACCCTACGAGCAGTACTTC.

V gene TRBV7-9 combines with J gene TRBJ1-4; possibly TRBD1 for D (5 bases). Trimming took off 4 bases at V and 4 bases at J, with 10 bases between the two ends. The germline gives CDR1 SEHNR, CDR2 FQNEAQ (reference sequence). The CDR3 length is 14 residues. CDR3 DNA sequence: TGTGCCAGCAGCTATGGGGGACTTAATGAAAAACTGTTTTTT. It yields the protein CASSYGGLNEKLFF.

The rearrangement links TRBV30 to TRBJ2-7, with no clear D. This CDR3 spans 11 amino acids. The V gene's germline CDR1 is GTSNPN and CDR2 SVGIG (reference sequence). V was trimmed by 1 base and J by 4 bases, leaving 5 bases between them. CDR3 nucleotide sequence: TGTGCCTGGAGTGCAGGATACGAGCAGTACTTC. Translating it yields CAWSAGYEQYF.

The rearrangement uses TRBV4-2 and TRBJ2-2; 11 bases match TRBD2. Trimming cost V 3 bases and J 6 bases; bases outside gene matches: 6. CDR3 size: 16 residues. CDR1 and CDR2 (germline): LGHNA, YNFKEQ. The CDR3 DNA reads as TGTGCCAGCAGCCACACTAGCGGGAGTTATCCCGGGGAGCTGTTTTTT. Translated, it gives CASSHTSGSYPGELFF.

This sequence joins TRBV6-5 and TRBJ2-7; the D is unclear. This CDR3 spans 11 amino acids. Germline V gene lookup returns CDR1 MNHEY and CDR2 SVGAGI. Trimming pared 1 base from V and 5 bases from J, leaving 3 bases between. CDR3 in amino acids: CASSYFDEQYF. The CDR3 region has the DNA TGTGCCAGCAGTTACTTCGACGAGCAGTACTTC.

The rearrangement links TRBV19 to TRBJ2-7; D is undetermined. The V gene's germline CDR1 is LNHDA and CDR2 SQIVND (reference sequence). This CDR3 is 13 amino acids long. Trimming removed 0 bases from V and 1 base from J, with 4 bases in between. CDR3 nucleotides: TGTGCCAGTAGTATAGATCGATCCTACGAGCAGTACTTC. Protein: CASSIDRSYEQYF.

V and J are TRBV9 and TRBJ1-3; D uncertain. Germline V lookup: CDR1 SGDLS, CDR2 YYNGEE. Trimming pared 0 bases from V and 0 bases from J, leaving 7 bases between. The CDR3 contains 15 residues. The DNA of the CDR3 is TGTGCCAGCAGCGTAGATCCGAGCTCTGGAAACACCATATATTTT. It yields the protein CASSVDPSSGNTIYF. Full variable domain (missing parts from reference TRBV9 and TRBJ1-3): DSGVTQTPKHLITATGQRVTLRCSPRSGDLSVYWYQQSLDQGLQFLIQYYNGEERAKGNILERFSAQQFPDLHSELNLSSLELGDSALYFCASSVDPSSGNTIYFGEGSWLTVV.